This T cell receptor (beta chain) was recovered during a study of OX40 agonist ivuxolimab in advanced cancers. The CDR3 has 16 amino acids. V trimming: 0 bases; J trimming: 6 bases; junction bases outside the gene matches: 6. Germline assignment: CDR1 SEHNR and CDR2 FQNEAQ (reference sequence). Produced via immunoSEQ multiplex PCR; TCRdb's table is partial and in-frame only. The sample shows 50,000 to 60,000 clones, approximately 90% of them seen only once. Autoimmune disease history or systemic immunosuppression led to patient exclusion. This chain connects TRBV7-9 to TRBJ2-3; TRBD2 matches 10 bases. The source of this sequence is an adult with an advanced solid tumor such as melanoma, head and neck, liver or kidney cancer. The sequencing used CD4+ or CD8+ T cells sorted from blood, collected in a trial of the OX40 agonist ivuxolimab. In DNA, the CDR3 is TGTGCCAGCAGCTTAGCGTTGGCTAGCGGGAGTGATACGCAGTATTTT. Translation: CASSLALASGSDTQYF.